The rows below give T cell receptor beta chains drawn from one sample of a study of T cell responses to AZD1222 COVID-19 vaccine. Some clones are missing from TCRdb's copy, which holds only in-frame ones; the method was immunoSEQ multiplex PCR. This sample yields 150,000 to 200,000 clones, of which almost 95% are seen a single time; about 9.2% belongs to the top ten. Sequenced here: peripheral blood, sampled on day 0 of AZD1222 vaccination. These TCRs come from an adult in good health. Both conserved end residues are part of each CDR3. D genes are given only for firm matches.

D: NA
V: TRBV2
length: 15
CDR3: CASSGGTGTAGGYTF

D: TRBD1
V: TRBV11-2
length: 13
CDR3: CASRHPTGHEQYF

D: TRBD1
V: TRBV30
length: 19
CDR3: CAWSPVGQGPGEGNSPLHF

D: TRBD1
V: TRBV20-1
length: 13
CDR3: CSASMTGVRKQYF

D: NA
V: TRBV5-4
length: 11
CDR3: CASSSRDHQYF

D: TRBD2
V: TRBV28
length: 15
CDR3: CASSPGGRWAGELFF

D: NA
V: TRBV4-2
length: 16
CDR3: CASSQEKLPSGNTIYF

D: NA
V: TRBV7-3
length: 14
CDR3: CASSLTGMNTEAFF

D: NA
V: TRBV9
length: 14
CDR3: CASSVSATNEKLFF

D: TRBD1
V: TRBV28
length: 19
CDR3: CASSGTGGWGSRTGYEQYF

D: NA
V: TRBV12-5
length: 13
CDR3: CASDLDTSYEQYF

D: NA
V: TRBV6-2/TRBV6-3
length: 15
CDR3: CASSYYDRATGELFF

D: TRBD1
V: TRBV15
length: 13
CDR3: CATRIQGSPEAFF

D: TRBD1
V: TRBV6-5
length: 14
CDR3: CASRTGQGWTEAFF

D: NA
V: TRBV27
length: 15
CDR3: CASSHPPAPHKGLFF

D: TRBD1
V: TRBV12-3/TRBV12-4
length: 13
CDR3: CASRGQAYTEAFF

D: NA
V: TRBV25-1
length: 13
CDR3: CASTSRGSAEQFF

D: NA
V: TRBV10-3
length: 15
CDR3: CAISEKGPPSYEQYF